The sequence of this TCR beta chain was determined in a study of blood T cell repertoires in COVID-19. The wider study: The United States, Italy and Spain provided the acute and convalescent COVID-19 samples. T cells, B-cell-depleted T cells, or PBMCs provided the cDNA or gDNA that served as material.

Methods used by the authors: For nucleated cells, counts were estimated from reference gene primer amplification. Profiling relied on immunoSEQ multiplex PCR, and the TCRdb table lists in-frame clones only, not all of them. That table furnishes V, J and clone size, whereas the DNA furnished D and trimming. The sample carries roughly 170,000 clones, around nine tenths recorded once. Source material: peripheral blood. The sequence derives from a woman aged 18-35 years who had recovered from COVID-19.

CDR3 loop: CASSLIQVNTEAFF. Here the CDR3 DNA reads TGTGCCAGCAGCTTAATACAGGTGAACACTGAAGCTTTCTTT. J is TRBJ1-1 and V is TRBV7-9, with D maybe TRBD1 (5 bases). V was clipped by 2 bases and J by 0 bases, with 7 bases between them. The CDR3 runs to 14 residues. Germline loops: CDR1 SEHNR, CDR2 FQNEAQ (reference sequence).